A selection of T cell receptor beta chains follows, all from one sample in a study of cytomegalovirus exposure and HLA in healthy donors. Measured with immunoSEQ multiplex PCR; TCRdb has only the in-frame clones, and not every one. The sample holds approximately 200,000 clones, approximately 79% seen once. Sequenced sample: PBMCs. The receptors were sampled from a girl under 18 in good health and CMV-seropositive. Both conserved end residues are part of each CDR3. Each record gives: D gene, clone size, J gene, V gene, CDR3 DNA, CDR3 protein. The D gene is left open where the match is weak. Clone sizes are given selectively: once, few, many, or a class where the clone is expanded.

D gene: TRBD1; clone size: -; J gene: TRBJ2-1; V gene: TRBV6-5; CDR3 DNA: TGTGCCAGCAGTTACTCGATCGGACAGGCCGAAAATGAGCAGTTCTTC; CDR3 protein: CASSYSIGQAENEQFF
D gene: TRBD2; clone size: few; J gene: TRBJ2-1; V gene: TRBV7-2; CDR3 DNA: TGTGCCAGCAGCTTAGGTGGACTAGCGGGCAATGAGCAGTTCTTC; CDR3 protein: CASSLGGLAGNEQFF
D gene: -; clone size: few; J gene: TRBJ2-2; V gene: TRBV4-2; CDR3 DNA: TGTGCCAGCAGCTCAAGATCCTCGGGGATAGGGGGCGGGGAGCTGTTTTTT; CDR3 protein: CASSSRSSGIGGGELFF
D gene: TRBD2; clone size: -; J gene: TRBJ2-1; V gene: TRBV14; CDR3 DNA: TGTGCCAGCGGTGAGCGGGGAGGCTCCTACAATGAGCAGTTCTTC; CDR3 protein: CASGERGGSYNEQFF
D gene: -; clone size: -; J gene: TRBJ2-2; V gene: TRBV19; CDR3 DNA: TGTGCCAGTAGTATAGCGGGGATTAGCACCGGGGAGCTGTTTTTT; CDR3 protein: CASSIAGISTGELFF
D gene: -; clone size: -; J gene: TRBJ2-5; V gene: TRBV7-9; CDR3 DNA: TGTGCCAGCAGCTTACGTGTAGCGGACCAAGAGACCCAGTACTTC; CDR3 protein: CASSLRVADQETQYF
D gene: -; clone size: -; J gene: TRBJ2-1; V gene: TRBV19; CDR3 DNA: TGTGCCAGTAGTCTATGGTCGGGCAGGGATAGTGAGCAGTTCTTC; CDR3 protein: CASSLWSGRDSEQFF
D gene: TRBD1; clone size: -; J gene: TRBJ2-1; V gene: TRBV7-2; CDR3 DNA: TGTGCCAGCAGATACGACAGGGAAGCGGTTGAGCAGTTCTTC; CDR3 protein: CASRYDREAVEQFF
D gene: -; clone size: -; J gene: TRBJ1-2; V gene: TRBV5-4; CDR3 DNA: TGTGCCAGCAGCTTGACGGTGGACTATGGCTACACCTTC; CDR3 protein: CASSLTVDYGYTF
D gene: -; clone size: few; J gene: TRBJ2-1; V gene: TRBV13; CDR3 DNA: TGTGCCAGCAGCTCCGTTTACAATGAGCAGTTCTTC; CDR3 protein: CASSSVYNEQFF
D gene: -; clone size: once; J gene: TRBJ1-6; V gene: TRBV4-3; CDR3 DNA: TGCGCCAGCAGCCAAGTGGGTTGCGGGCACTCACCCCTCCACTTT; CDR3 protein: CASSQVGCGHSPLHF
D gene: -; clone size: -; J gene: TRBJ2-3; V gene: TRBV14; CDR3 DNA: TGTGCCAGCAGCCAAGTACCCGGGGGGCTCGGCAGTACGCAGTATTTT; CDR3 protein: CASSQVPGGLGSTQYF
D gene: -; clone size: few; J gene: TRBJ2-7; V gene: TRBV6-1; CDR3 DNA: TGTGCCAGCAGTGAAAGCGACGGGTCGACTGGCGAGCAGTACTTC; CDR3 protein: CASSESDGSTGEQYF
D gene: TRBD2; clone size: -; J gene: TRBJ2-5; V gene: TRBV4-1; CDR3 DNA: TGCGCCAGCAGCCAATCCGGGTCGGGACTAGCTCAAGAGACCCAGTACTTC; CDR3 protein: CASSQSGSGLAQETQYF
D gene: TRBD1; clone size: -; J gene: TRBJ2-7; V gene: TRBV7-2; CDR3 DNA: TGTGCCAGCAGCTCCACCGGGACAGGGTGGGGAGAGCAGTACTTC; CDR3 protein: CASSSTGTGWGEQYF
D gene: -; clone size: -; J gene: TRBJ1-2; V gene: TRBV6-5; CDR3 DNA: TGTGCCAGCAGTTACTCCGCGGGGGGAAGTGGCTACACCTTC; CDR3 protein: CASSYSAGGSGYTF
D gene: TRBD2; clone size: -; J gene: TRBJ2-5; V gene: TRBV6-6; CDR3 DNA: TGTGCCAGCCGCGACAGCGGGGGGACTGAAGAGACCCAGTACTTC; CDR3 protein: CASRDSGGTEETQYF
D gene: TRBD1; clone size: -; J gene: TRBJ1-2; V gene: TRBV5-1; CDR3 DNA: TGCGCCAGCAGCCCGGGACAGGAGGTCTATGGCTACACCTTC; CDR3 protein: CASSPGQEVYGYTF
D gene: -; clone size: once; J gene: TRBJ2-1; V gene: TRBV11-2; CDR3 DNA: TGTGCCAGCAGCTTAGATTTGCTACCAGAGCAGTTCTTC; CDR3 protein: CASSLDLLPEQFF
D gene: TRBD2; clone size: -; J gene: TRBJ2-1; V gene: TRBV5-6; CDR3 DNA: TGTGCCAGCAGCCCCGGGACTAGCGGTTTTTATGAGCAGTTCTTC; CDR3 protein: CASSPGTSGFYEQFF
D gene: -; clone size: -; J gene: TRBJ2-5; V gene: TRBV4-2; CDR3 DNA: TGTGCCAGCAGCCAAGTCCCGGAAGAGACCCAGTACTTC; CDR3 protein: CASSQVPEETQYF
D gene: TRBD2; clone size: -; J gene: TRBJ2-5; V gene: TRBV9; CDR3 DNA: TGTGCCAGCAGCGCTTTGGGACTAGCGGTACAAGAGACCCAGTACTTC; CDR3 protein: CASSALGLAVQETQYF
D gene: TRBD1; clone size: -; J gene: TRBJ2-7; V gene: TRBV4-2; CDR3 DNA: TGTGCCAGCAGCCAAGTGACGACAGGGGGAGCCTACGAGCAGTACTTC; CDR3 protein: CASSQVTTGGAYEQYF
D gene: -; clone size: once; J gene: TRBJ1-1; V gene: TRBV7-9; CDR3 DNA: TGTGCCAGCAGCCCGACGAGCCCCCAGGGGTCGAACACTGAAGCTTTCTTT; CDR3 protein: CASSPTSPQGSNTEAFF
D gene: TRBD1; clone size: -; J gene: TRBJ1-1; V gene: TRBV19; CDR3 DNA: TGTGCCAGTAGTATATCTACCGGGACAGGGGGAGCTTTCTTT; CDR3 protein: CASSISTGTGGAFF
D gene: -; clone size: -; J gene: TRBJ1-1; V gene: TRBV7-9; CDR3 DNA: TGTGCCAGCAGTCAACAGGGAATTTTGGGCTTGAACACTGAAGCTTTCTTT; CDR3 protein: CASSQQGILGLNTEAFF
D gene: TRBD1; clone size: -; J gene: TRBJ1-6; V gene: TRBV11-2; CDR3 DNA: TGTGCCAGCAGCTTAGTCGGCGGGACAGGCGCCTATAATTCACCCCTCCACTTT; CDR3 protein: CASSLVGGTGAYNSPLHF
D gene: -; clone size: -; J gene: TRBJ2-7; V gene: TRBV18; CDR3 DNA: TGTGCCAGCTCACCGAATCCTAGCGAAATATACGAGCAGTACTTC; CDR3 protein: CASSPNPSEIYEQYF
D gene: TRBD2; clone size: -; J gene: TRBJ2-2; V gene: TRBV19; CDR3 DNA: TGTGCCGCGGGCCTAGCGGGGGATAACACCGGGGAGCTGTTTTTT; CDR3 protein: CAAGLAGDNTGELFF
D gene: -; clone size: few; J gene: TRBJ1-3; V gene: TRBV27; CDR3 DNA: TGTGCCAGCAGCCCCGTTACTGGAAACACCATATATTTT; CDR3 protein: CASSPVTGNTIYF
D gene: TRBD2; clone size: few; J gene: TRBJ2-5; V gene: TRBV6-1; CDR3 DNA: TGTGCCAGCAGTGGTTGGGATAGCGGGGCAGGAGAGACCCAGTACTTC; CDR3 protein: CASSGWDSGAGETQYF
D gene: TRBD1; clone size: -; J gene: TRBJ1-4; V gene: TRBV28; CDR3 DNA: TGTGCCAGCAGGACAGGCGGGACAGGGGTACCTGAAAAACTGTTTTTT; CDR3 protein: CASRTGGTGVPEKLFF
D gene: TRBD1; clone size: few; J gene: TRBJ1-4; V gene: TRBV6-5; CDR3 DNA: TGTGCCAGCAGACTTGGGACAGGGTGGAAAAAACTGTTTTTT; CDR3 protein: CASRLGTGWKKLFF
D gene: -; clone size: -; J gene: TRBJ2-2; V gene: TRBV6-6; CDR3 DNA: TGTGCCAGCAGTTATACACAGGGCCCGAACACCGGGGAGCTGTTTTTT; CDR3 protein: CASSYTQGPNTGELFF
D gene: -; clone size: -; J gene: TRBJ1-1; V gene: TRBV16; CDR3 DNA: TGTGCCAGCAGCCACAGGTCCGGAAACACTGAAGCTTTCTTT; CDR3 protein: CASSHRSGNTEAFF
D gene: -; clone size: -; J gene: TRBJ2-1; V gene: TRBV18; CDR3 DNA: TGTGCCAGCTCACCATCCGGCGGGGATCGCGGTGGTGGGCAGTTCTTC; CDR3 protein: CASSPSGGDRGGGQFF
D gene: TRBD1; clone size: -; J gene: TRBJ1-5; V gene: TRBV2; CDR3 DNA: TGTGCCAGCAGTCCAACAGGGGTTAGCAATCAGCCCCAGCATTTT; CDR3 protein: CASSPTGVSNQPQHF
D gene: -; clone size: -; J gene: TRBJ2-3; V gene: TRBV5-4; CDR3 DNA: TGTGCCAGCAGCCCCCCCCTAGCGACGAAAGGAGATACGCAGTATTTT; CDR3 protein: CASSPPLATKGDTQYF
D gene: TRBD2; clone size: -; J gene: TRBJ2-5; V gene: TRBV18; CDR3 DNA: TGTGCCAGCTCACGAGGGACTAGCGGGGGAGAGACCCAGTACTTC; CDR3 protein: CASSRGTSGGETQYF
D gene: TRBD2; clone size: -; J gene: TRBJ2-1; V gene: TRBV29-1; CDR3 DNA: TGCAGTTGGTCTAGCGGGGGGAGGAATGAGCAGTTCTTC; CDR3 protein: CSWSSGGRNEQFF